These T cell receptor beta chains were read from a single sample in a study of blood T cell repertoires in COVID-19. Sequencing used immunoSEQ multiplex PCR; TCRdb keeps in-frame clones, though not all of them. This repertoire shows 45,000 to 55,000 clones, 86% found once; its top ten account for approximately 23%. Sample: peripheral blood. The receptors here all came from a woman of 80 years or more with acute or convalescent COVID-19. Both conserved end residues are part of each CDR3. Each record gives: D gene, J gene, V gene, clone size, CDR3 DNA, CDR3 protein. A D gene is named only where the DNA matches it firmly. Clone size is given for some rows only: seen once, a few or many times, or a class if the clone is expanded.

d_call: TRBD1; j_call: TRBJ2-6; v_call: TRBV7-6; clone_size: -; cdr3_nt: TGTGCCAGCAGCTTATTCGGGACAGGGACCTCTGGGGCCAACGTCCTGACTTTC; cdr3_aa: CASSLFGTGTSGANVLTF
d_call: TRBD1; j_call: TRBJ2-2; v_call: TRBV19; clone_size: -; cdr3_nt: TGTGCCAGTAGAATGGTGGGACAGGGGGCCGGGGAGCTGTTTTTT; cdr3_aa: CASRMVGQGAGELFF
d_call: TRBD1; j_call: TRBJ1-3; v_call: TRBV19; clone_size: -; cdr3_nt: TGTGCCAGTAGTCCCCATACAGGGGGTGGAAACACCATATATTTT; cdr3_aa: CASSPHTGGGNTIYF
d_call: TRBD2; j_call: TRBJ2-2; v_call: TRBV27; clone_size: few; cdr3_nt: TGTGCCAGCAGTTTGGACGGGAGGGCCGGCACCGGGGAGCTGTTTTTT; cdr3_aa: CASSLDGRAGTGELFF
d_call: TRBD2; j_call: TRBJ2-5; v_call: TRBV19; clone_size: -; cdr3_nt: TGTGCCAGTAGTATGGGAGGGGCGAGCGCGGAGACCCAGTACTTC; cdr3_aa: CASSMGGASAETQYF
d_call: TRBD2; j_call: TRBJ2-3; v_call: TRBV7-8; clone_size: once; cdr3_nt: TGTGCCAGCAGCTTTAAACTAGCGGGAGCACCGTTCAGCACAGATACGCAGTATTTT; cdr3_aa: CASSFKLAGAPFSTDTQYF
d_call: -; j_call: TRBJ2-1; v_call: TRBV6-1; clone_size: -; cdr3_nt: TGTGCCAGCAGTGAAGGGCAATGGTTGAATGAGCAGTTCTTC; cdr3_aa: CASSEGQWLNEQFF
d_call: TRBD2; j_call: TRBJ2-1; v_call: TRBV5-4; clone_size: -; cdr3_nt: TGTGCCAGCAGCCCCGGCGGACTAGCGGGCTACAATGAGCAGTTCTTC; cdr3_aa: CASSPGGLAGYNEQFF
d_call: TRBD2; j_call: TRBJ2-1; v_call: TRBV19; clone_size: -; cdr3_nt: TGTGCCAGTAGTCCTAGCGGGAACACCTACAATGAGCAGTTCTTC; cdr3_aa: CASSPSGNTYNEQFF
d_call: -; j_call: TRBJ1-2; v_call: TRBV5-1; clone_size: -; cdr3_nt: TGCGCCAGCAGCTCGGACCCCCTAGCTTATGGCTACACCTTC; cdr3_aa: CASSSDPLAYGYTF
d_call: TRBD2; j_call: TRBJ2-2; v_call: TRBV7-9; clone_size: -; cdr3_nt: TGTGCCAGCAGCTTCGGGGCTAGCGGGAGAAAAACCGGGGAGCTGTTTTTT; cdr3_aa: CASSFGASGRKTGELFF
d_call: -; j_call: TRBJ2-7; v_call: TRBV7-9; clone_size: few; cdr3_nt: TGTGCCAGCAGCTCCGATCTAGCGCCCTACGAGCAGTACTTC; cdr3_aa: CASSSDLAPYEQYF
d_call: TRBD1; j_call: TRBJ1-2; v_call: TRBV18; clone_size: -; cdr3_nt: TGTGCCAGCTCACGAAGGGAAACAGGGGGCGGGGGTTATAACTATGGCTACACCTTC; cdr3_aa: CASSRRETGGGGYNYGYTF
d_call: TRBD1; j_call: TRBJ2-1; v_call: TRBV15; clone_size: -; cdr3_nt: TGTGCCACCAGCAGGGGTAGAACAGGGGCCTACAATGAGCAGTTCTTC; cdr3_aa: CATSRGRTGAYNEQFF
d_call: TRBD2; j_call: TRBJ2-1; v_call: TRBV6-5; clone_size: -; cdr3_nt: TGTGCCAGCACCCCGGGAGGGCCGGGATACAATGAGCAGTTCTTC; cdr3_aa: CASTPGGPGYNEQFF
d_call: -; j_call: TRBJ2-3; v_call: TRBV28; clone_size: -; cdr3_nt: TGTGCCAGCAGTCACGGGACTCTTAGCACAGATACGCAGTATTTT; cdr3_aa: CASSHGTLSTDTQYF
d_call: -; j_call: TRBJ2-7; v_call: TRBV7-9; clone_size: -; cdr3_nt: TGTGCCAGCACCGGCGGGACCGTCCTCTCCTACGAGCAGTACTTC; cdr3_aa: CASTGGTVLSYEQYF
d_call: -; j_call: TRBJ2-3; v_call: TRBV6-6; clone_size: -; cdr3_nt: TGTGCCAGCAGTTACTCGAGTGGTGATACGCAGTATTTT; cdr3_aa: CASSYSSGDTQYF
d_call: -; j_call: TRBJ1-1; v_call: TRBV5-4; clone_size: few; cdr3_nt: TGTGCCAGCAGCGTGCCCGGTCGGGACACGAACACTGAAGCTTTCTTT; cdr3_aa: CASSVPGRDTNTEAFF
d_call: -; j_call: TRBJ1-1; v_call: TRBV2; clone_size: -; cdr3_nt: TGTGCCAGCAGGGGAGGGGGTAATGAAGCTTTCTTT; cdr3_aa: CASRGGGNEAFF
d_call: -; j_call: TRBJ1-1; v_call: TRBV6-5; clone_size: -; cdr3_nt: TGTGCCAGCACTAGAGGTGTTCACACTGAAGCTTTCTTT; cdr3_aa: CASTRGVHTEAFF
d_call: -; j_call: TRBJ2-2; v_call: TRBV5-1; clone_size: -; cdr3_nt: TGCGCCAGCAGCTTGGCTGGGGCCACCGGGGAGCTGTTTTTT; cdr3_aa: CASSLAGATGELFF